Detailed here is one T cell receptor beta chain. What it binds is unknown. CDR1 is LGHNA, CDR2 YSLEER, per germline. The CDR3 runs 15 residues. V lost 0 bases to trimming and J lost 4 bases, with 12 bases between them. Through a sample-barcoded 5' primer and a J-beta primer mix, a second PCR was run for roughly 6 to 11 cycles. The authors tagged each cDNA molecule using a template-switch adaptor with 12 random nucleotides. TCRdb redid the calling of the 5' RACE reads with MiXCR, one entry per CDR3 protein. The profile shows 650,000 to 700,000 distinct CDR3 sequences, approximately 52% of them singletons. The entry originates in a study of blood T cells in healthy people across ages. Broader study findings: Unsorted PBMC input precluded a conclusive naive versus antigen-experienced comparison.

The TCR originated in a woman aged 80 or over in good health. J is TRBJ1-2 and V is TRBV4-3; tentative D call: TRBD1 (5 bases). Sample: blood. As DNA, the CDR3 is TGCGCCAGCAGCCAAGAAGGGGCGCTTCTCTATGGCTACACCTTC. Its protein product is CASSQEGALLYGYTF.